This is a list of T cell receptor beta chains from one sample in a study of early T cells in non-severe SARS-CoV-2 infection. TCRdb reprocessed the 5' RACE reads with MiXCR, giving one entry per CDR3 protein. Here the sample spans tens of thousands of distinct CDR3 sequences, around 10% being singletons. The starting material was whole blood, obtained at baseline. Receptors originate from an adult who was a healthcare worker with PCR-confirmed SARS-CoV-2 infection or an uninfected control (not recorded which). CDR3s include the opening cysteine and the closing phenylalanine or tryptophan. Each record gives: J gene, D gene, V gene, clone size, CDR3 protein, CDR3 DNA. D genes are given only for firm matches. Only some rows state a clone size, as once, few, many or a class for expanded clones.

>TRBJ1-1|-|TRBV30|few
CAWSLNTEAFF
TGTGCCTGGAGCCTGAACACTGAAGCTTTCTTT
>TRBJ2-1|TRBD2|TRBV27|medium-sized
CASKTSGGFDEQFF
TGTGCCAGTAAAACTAGCGGGGGGTTTGATGAGCAGTTCTTC
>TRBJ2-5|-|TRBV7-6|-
CASSPPGAGEYRETQYF
TGTGCCAGCAGCCCGCCGGGGGCAGGCGAGTACCGGGAGACCCAGTACTTC
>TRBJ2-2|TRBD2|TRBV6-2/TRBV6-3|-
CASSRVAGVPGELFF
TGTGCCAGCAGCCGTGTAGCGGGAGTCCCCGGGGAGCTGTTTTTT
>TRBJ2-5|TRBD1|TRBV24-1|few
CATSEAGTGHSETQYF
TGTGCCACCAGTGAGGCCGGGACAGGGCATTCAGAGACCCAGTACTTC
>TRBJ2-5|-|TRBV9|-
CASSVESSQTQYF
TGTGCCAGCAGCGTAGAATCGTCTCAGACCCAGTACTTC
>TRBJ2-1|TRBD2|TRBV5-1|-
CASSPPLAGGLNEQFF
TGCGCCAGCAGCCCCCCACTAGCGGGAGGATTAAATGAGCAGTTCTTC
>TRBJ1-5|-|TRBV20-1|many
CSARDLQEKSSQPQHF
TGCAGTGCTAGAGATTTACAGGAGAAGAGCTCTCAGCCCCAGCATTTT
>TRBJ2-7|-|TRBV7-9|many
CASSPLGGGTYEQYF
TGTGCCAGCAGCCCGCTGGGTGGAGGGACCTACGAGCAGTACTTC
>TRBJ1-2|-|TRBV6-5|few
CASTTREGTYGYTF
TGTGCCAGCACCACGAGGGAGGGGACCTATGGCTACACCTTC
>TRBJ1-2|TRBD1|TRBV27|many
CASSFRQGSTYGYTF
TGTGCCAGCAGTTTCAGACAGGGGAGTACCTATGGCTACACCTTC
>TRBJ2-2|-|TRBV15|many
CATSRDRGLNTGELFF
TGTGCCACCAGCAGAGATCGGGGCCTGAACACCGGGGAGCTGTTTTTT
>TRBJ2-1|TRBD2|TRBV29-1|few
CSVGGTSGRMNEQFF
TGCAGCGTTGGGGGGACTAGCGGGAGAATGAATGAGCAGTTCTTC
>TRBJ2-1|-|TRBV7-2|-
CASSSLPGAGNEQFF
TGTGCCAGCAGCTCCCTCCCAGGGGCCGGCAATGAGCAGTTCTTC
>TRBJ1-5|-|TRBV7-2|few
CASSPDPKAQPQHF
TGTGCCAGCAGCCCGGACCCTAAAGCGCAGCCCCAGCATTTT
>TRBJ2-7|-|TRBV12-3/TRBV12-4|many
CASSLAPPGARSYEQYF
TGTGCCAGCAGTTTAGCTCCTCCGGGGGCGCGGTCCTACGAGCAGTACTTC
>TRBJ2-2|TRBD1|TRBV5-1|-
CASSLVQGAGGELFF
TGCGCCAGCAGCTTGGTACAGGGGGCAGGCGGGGAGCTGTTTTTT
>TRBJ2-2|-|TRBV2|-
CASVQELTNTGELFF
TGTGCCAGCGTGCAGGAACTAACGAACACCGGGGAGCTGTTTTTT
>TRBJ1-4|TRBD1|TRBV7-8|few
CASRKDRANEKLFF
TGTGCCAGCAGAAAAGACAGGGCTAATGAAAAACTGTTTTTT
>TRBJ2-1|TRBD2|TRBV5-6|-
CASSRTRMGRSYNEQFF
TGTGCCAGCAGCAGGACTAGAATGGGCCGCTCCTACAATGAGCAGTTCTTC
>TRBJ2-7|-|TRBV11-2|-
CASARTAYEQYF
TGTGCCAGCGCCAGGACAGCCTACGAGCAGTACTTC
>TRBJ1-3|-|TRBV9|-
CASSVTAMGAGNTIYF
TGTGCCAGCAGCGTTACAGCGATGGGGGCTGGAAACACCATATATTTT
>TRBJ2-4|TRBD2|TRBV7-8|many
CASSSRTLAGINIQYF
TGTGCCAGCAGCTCCAGGACCCTAGCGGGAATAAACATTCAGTACTTC
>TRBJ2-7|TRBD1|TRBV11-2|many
CASSLELGQAYEQYF
TGTGCCAGCAGCTTAGAGCTGGGACAGGCCTACGAGCAGTACTTC
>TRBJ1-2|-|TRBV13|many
CASSLGGGHYGYTF
TGTGCCAGCAGCTTAGGAGGAGGGCACTATGGCTACACCTTC
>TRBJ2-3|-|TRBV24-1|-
CATSDSISTDTQYF
TGTGCCACCAGTGATTCGATAAGCACAGATACGCAGTATTTT
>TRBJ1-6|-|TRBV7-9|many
CASSLNSLRDRYNSPLHF
TGTGCCAGCAGCTTAAACTCGCTCCGGGACCGATATAATTCACCCCTCCACTTT
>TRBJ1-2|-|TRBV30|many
CAWSVVRGAYGYTF
TGTGCCTGGAGTGTAGTACGGGGCGCCTATGGCTACACCTTC
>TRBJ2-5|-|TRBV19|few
CASTATGPAETQYF
TGTGCCAGTACCGCGACAGGTCCTGCAGAGACCCAGTACTTC
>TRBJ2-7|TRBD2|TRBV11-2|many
CASSLVSSGSGEQYF
TGTGCCAGCAGCTTAGTCTCCAGCGGGAGTGGCGAGCAGTACTTC
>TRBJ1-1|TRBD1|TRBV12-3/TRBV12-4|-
CASSRSTGAAEAFF
TGTGCCAGCAGCCGCTCCACAGGGGCAGCCGAAGCTTTCTTT
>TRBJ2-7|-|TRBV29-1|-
CSVEVVGEQYF
TGCAGCGTTGAAGTAGTAGGCGAGCAGTACTTC
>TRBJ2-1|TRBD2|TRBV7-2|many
CASSFTSGSYNEQFF
TGTGCCAGCAGCTTCACTAGCGGGAGCTACAATGAGCAGTTCTTC
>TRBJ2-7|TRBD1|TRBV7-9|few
CASSLIRGLNEQYF
TGTGCCAGCAGCTTAATTAGGGGGCTGAACGAGCAGTACTTC
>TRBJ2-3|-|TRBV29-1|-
CSVEGVEGDTQYF
TGCAGCGTTGAAGGTGTGGAGGGAGATACGCAGTATTTT
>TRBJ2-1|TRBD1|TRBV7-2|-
CASRDRAAYNEQFF
TGTGCCAGCAGGGACAGGGCGGCCTACAATGAGCAGTTCTTC
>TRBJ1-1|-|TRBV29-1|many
CSSGRNTEAFF
TGCAGCTCTGGGAGGAACACTGAAGCTTTCTTT
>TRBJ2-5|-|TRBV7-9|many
CASTDWGETQYF
TGTGCCAGCACAGACTGGGGGGAGACCCAGTACTTC
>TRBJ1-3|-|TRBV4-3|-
CASSQEGISGNTIYF
TGCGCCAGCAGCCAAGAAGGCATATCTGGAAACACCATATATTTT
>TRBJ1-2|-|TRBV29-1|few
CSVVSSGNTF
TGCAGCGTTGTGTCTTCAGGCAACACCTTC
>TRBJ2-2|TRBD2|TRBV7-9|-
CASSLVLGGRNTGELFF
TGTGCCAGCAGCTTAGTTCTTGGCGGGAGAAACACCGGGGAGCTGTTTTTT
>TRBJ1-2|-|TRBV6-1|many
CATQQGEGGYTF
TGTGCCACCCAACAGGGCGAGGGGGGCTACACCTTC
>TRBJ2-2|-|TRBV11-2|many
CASSLGTNTGELFF
TGTGCCAGCAGCTTGGGGACAAACACCGGGGAGCTGTTTTTT
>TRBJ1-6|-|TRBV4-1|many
CASSQAPGDYSPLHF
TGCGCCAGCAGCCAAGCACCAGGGGACTATTCACCCCTCCACTTT
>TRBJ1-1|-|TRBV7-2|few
CASSSGAGNTEAFF
TGTGCCAGCAGTTCCGGCGCGGGGAACACTGAAGCTTTCTTT
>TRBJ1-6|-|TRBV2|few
CASSGAGATNSPLHF
TGTGCCAGCAGTGGGGCAGGGGCAACAAATTCACCCCTCCACTTT
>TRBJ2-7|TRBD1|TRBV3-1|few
CASSQRDRAELEQYF
TGTGCCAGCAGCCAACGGGACAGGGCTGAACTCGAGCAGTACTTC
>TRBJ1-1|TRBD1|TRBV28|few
CASSRPGAGQGSEAFF
TGTGCCAGCAGTAGACCTGGCGCGGGACAGGGGTCGGAAGCTTTCTTT
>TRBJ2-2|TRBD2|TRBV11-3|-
CASSPWTSGAGGELFF
TGTGCCAGCAGCCCGTGGACTAGCGGAGCCGGTGGGGAGCTGTTTTTT
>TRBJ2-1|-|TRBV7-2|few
CASSFRNEQFF
TGTGCCAGCAGCTTTCGCAATGAGCAGTTCTTC
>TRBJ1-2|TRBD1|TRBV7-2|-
CASSWDRAGGYTF
TGTGCCAGCAGCTGGGACAGGGCGGGTGGCTACACCTTC
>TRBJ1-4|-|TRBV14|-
CASSVQTLINEKLFF
TGTGCCAGCAGCGTACAGACGCTTATTAATGAAAAACTGTTTTTT
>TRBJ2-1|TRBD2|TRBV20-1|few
CSANPLAGVYNEQFF
TGCAGTGCTAACCCACTAGCGGGAGTATACAATGAGCAGTTCTTC
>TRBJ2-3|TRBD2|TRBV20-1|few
CSAVGLAVADTQYF
TGCAGTGCAGTTGGACTAGCCGTCGCAGATACGCAGTATTTT
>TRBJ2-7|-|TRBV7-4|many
CASSLARGRDTYEQYF
TGTGCCAGCAGCTTAGCGCGAGGCCGAGACACCTACGAGCAGTACTTC
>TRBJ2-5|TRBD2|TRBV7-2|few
CASSPRTSSQETQYF
TGTGCCAGCAGCCCGCGGACTAGCTCACAAGAGACCCAGTACTTC
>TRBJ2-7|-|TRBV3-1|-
CASSQEGEQYF
TGTGCCAGCAGCCAAGAAGGCGAGCAGTACTTC